The rows below give T cell receptor beta chains drawn from one sample of a study of T cell repertoires in cytomegalovirus infection. TCRdb analysed the reads with MiXCR anew, one entry per CDR3 protein. The data contain 350,000 to 450,000 distinct CDR3 sequences, 18% of them singletons. Sequences were obtained from PBMCs. The receptors stem from a human donor in good health (CMV status not recorded). Some clones in this sample may be carry-over from other donors' samples. The CDR3 runs from the conserved cysteine through the conserved F or W. Fields, in order: V gene, D gene, J gene, clone size, CDR3 DNA, CDR3 protein. The D gene is left open where the match is weak. Clone size appears in some rows only: once, few, many, or a class for an expanded clone.

V gene: TRBV7-9
D gene: NA
J gene: TRBJ2-3
clone size: NA
CDR3 DNA: TGTGCCAGCAGCCCAGGGGACTTGGTGATGCATACGCAGTATTTT
CDR3 protein: CASSPGDLVMHTQYF

V gene: TRBV20-1
D gene: NA
J gene: TRBJ1-1
clone size: few
CDR3 DNA: TGCAGTGCTAGAGCTCCCGGGTTGAACACTGAAGCTTTCTTT
CDR3 protein: CSARAPGLNTEAFF

V gene: TRBV7-2
D gene: TRBD2
J gene: TRBJ2-7
clone size: many
CDR3 DNA: TGTGCCAGCAGCCGTAGCGGGCACTACGAGCAGTACTTC
CDR3 protein: CASSRSGHYEQYF

V gene: TRBV12-3/TRBV12-4
D gene: NA
J gene: TRBJ2-3
clone size: NA
CDR3 DNA: TGTGCCAGCAGGCCGCCCGGGACCCTAAGTGTAAATACGCAGTATTTT
CDR3 protein: CASRPPGTLSVNTQYF

V gene: TRBV6-2/TRBV6-3
D gene: NA
J gene: TRBJ1-1
clone size: few
CDR3 DNA: TGTGCCAGCAGACTCGCCGGGAGCCCCACTGAAGCTTTCTTT
CDR3 protein: CASRLAGSPTEAFF

V gene: TRBV4-2
D gene: TRBD1
J gene: TRBJ1-4
clone size: few
CDR3 DNA: TGTGCCAGCAGCCAAGACCAGACAGGGGGCAATGAAAAACTGTTTTTT
CDR3 protein: CASSQDQTGGNEKLFF

V gene: TRBV4-1
D gene: NA
J gene: TRBJ2-2
clone size: few
CDR3 DNA: TGCGCCAGCAGCCCGGGCCCTCACACCGGGGAGCTGTTTTTT
CDR3 protein: CASSPGPHTGELFF

V gene: TRBV20-1
D gene: NA
J gene: TRBJ2-5
clone size: NA
CDR3 DNA: TGCAGTGCTATTGATGTGGAGCTGGGGGAGACCCAGTACTTC
CDR3 protein: CSAIDVELGETQYF

V gene: TRBV6-1
D gene: NA
J gene: TRBJ2-5
clone size: few
CDR3 DNA: TGTGCCATCCATGGTCCCCCAACGCCCTCAGAGACCCAGTACTTC
CDR3 protein: CAIHGPPTPSETQYF

V gene: TRBV4-3
D gene: TRBD2
J gene: TRBJ2-7
clone size: NA
CDR3 DNA: TGCGCCAGCAGCCAAGAGGACGCGGGAGGGTACGAGCAGTACTTC
CDR3 protein: CASSQEDAGGYEQYF

V gene: TRBV12-3/TRBV12-4
D gene: NA
J gene: TRBJ2-3
clone size: many
CDR3 DNA: TGTGCCAGCAGTTTCGGTTGGCCCACAGATACGCAGTATTTT
CDR3 protein: CASSFGWPTDTQYF

V gene: TRBV10-3
D gene: TRBD2
J gene: TRBJ2-2
clone size: few
CDR3 DNA: TGTGCCATCAGCCGGCGGGGGGGCGACGGGGAGCTGTTTTTT
CDR3 protein: CAISRRGGDGELFF

V gene: TRBV2
D gene: NA
J gene: TRBJ2-5
clone size: few
CDR3 DNA: TGTGCCAGCAGTGACGACTGGACGATTCAAGAGACCCAGTACTTC
CDR3 protein: CASSDDWTIQETQYF

V gene: TRBV28
D gene: NA
J gene: TRBJ1-3
clone size: NA
CDR3 DNA: TGTGCCAGCAGCATTGGCCCGGCGCGTGGAAACACCATATATTTT
CDR3 protein: CASSIGPARGNTIYF

V gene: TRBV24-1
D gene: TRBD2
J gene: TRBJ2-7
clone size: few
CDR3 DNA: TGTGCCACCAGTGATTTTGGACTAGCGGGGAACTACGAGCAGTACTTC
CDR3 protein: CATSDFGLAGNYEQYF

V gene: TRBV24-1
D gene: NA
J gene: TRBJ2-2
clone size: many
CDR3 DNA: TGTGCCACCAGTGAAGCTCCGGGGGAGCTGTTTTTT
CDR3 protein: CATSEAPGELFF

V gene: TRBV2
D gene: TRBD2
J gene: TRBJ2-1
clone size: NA
CDR3 DNA: TGTGCCAGCAGCCGCTGGGGGGGGATGATCAATGAGCAGTTCTTC
CDR3 protein: CASSRWGGMINEQFF

V gene: TRBV7-2
D gene: NA
J gene: TRBJ2-5
clone size: many
CDR3 DNA: TGTGCCAGCAGCCCCGGATCAGGGGTAGAGACCCAGTACTTC
CDR3 protein: CASSPGSGVETQYF

V gene: TRBV20-1
D gene: NA
J gene: TRBJ2-7
clone size: few
CDR3 DNA: TGCAGTGCTAGAGAGATGGGGATCGAGCAGTACTTC
CDR3 protein: CSAREMGIEQYF

V gene: TRBV5-5
D gene: TRBD2
J gene: TRBJ2-3
clone size: NA
CDR3 DNA: TGTGCCAGCAGCCAACAGAAACTAGCGGGAGGGCCCACAGATACGCAGTATTTT
CDR3 protein: CASSQQKLAGGPTDTQYF

V gene: TRBV20-1
D gene: NA
J gene: TRBJ1-3
clone size: NA
CDR3 DNA: TGCAGTGCTAGAGATACCAGGGGCTCTGGAAACACCATATATTTT
CDR3 protein: CSARDTRGSGNTIYF

V gene: TRBV11-2
D gene: TRBD1
J gene: TRBJ2-5
clone size: few
CDR3 DNA: TGTGCCAGCAGCTCACAGGGGCGAGCTGGAGAGACCCAGTACTTC
CDR3 protein: CASSSQGRAGETQYF

V gene: TRBV29-1
D gene: TRBD2
J gene: TRBJ2-1
clone size: many
CDR3 DNA: TGCAGCGTTGACGGGGGGTCCTACAATGAGCAGTTCTTC
CDR3 protein: CSVDGGSYNEQFF

V gene: TRBV6-6
D gene: NA
J gene: TRBJ1-1
clone size: few
CDR3 DNA: TGTGCCAGCAGCAGCCGGGACATACATAAAGCTTTCTTT
CDR3 protein: CASSSRDIHKAFF

V gene: TRBV7-2
D gene: NA
J gene: TRBJ1-2
clone size: NA
CDR3 DNA: TGTGCCAGCAGCTTAGCGTCGGAGGAGTATGGCTACACCTTC
CDR3 protein: CASSLASEEYGYTF

V gene: TRBV9
D gene: TRBD1
J gene: TRBJ2-5
clone size: once
CDR3 DNA: TGTGCCAGCAGCCTCGGACAGGGTTACGAGACCCAGTACTTC
CDR3 protein: CASSLGQGYETQYF

V gene: TRBV10-1
D gene: NA
J gene: TRBJ2-3
clone size: few
CDR3 DNA: TGCGCCAGCAGTGGGGCCAGGGTCACAGATACGCAGTATTTT
CDR3 protein: CASSGARVTDTQYF

V gene: TRBV7-8
D gene: TRBD1
J gene: TRBJ1-2
clone size: many
CDR3 DNA: TGTGCCAGCAGCTTTCTAGGGGGCTCATCGGACTATGGCTACACCTTC
CDR3 protein: CASSFLGGSSDYGYTF

V gene: TRBV5-1
D gene: NA
J gene: TRBJ2-1
clone size: many
CDR3 DNA: TGCGCCAGCAGCTTGGGGCTACTCACCAACTACAATGAGCAGTTCTTC
CDR3 protein: CASSLGLLTNYNEQFF

V gene: TRBV18
D gene: NA
J gene: TRBJ1-5
clone size: NA
CDR3 DNA: TGTGCCAGCTCACAGGGCCCTGTAAATCAGCCCCAGCATTTT
CDR3 protein: CASSQGPVNQPQHF

V gene: TRBV7-9
D gene: TRBD1
J gene: TRBJ2-5
clone size: few
CDR3 DNA: TGTGCCAGCAGCTTCCTTTTGACCTCCGGGACAGAAAAAGAGACCCAGTACTTC
CDR3 protein: CASSFLLTSGTEKETQYF

V gene: TRBV7-2
D gene: NA
J gene: TRBJ1-1
clone size: many
CDR3 DNA: TGTGCCAGCAGCCGCGGACGGCTCACTGAAGCTTTCTTT
CDR3 protein: CASSRGRLTEAFF

V gene: TRBV18
D gene: NA
J gene: TRBJ2-4
clone size: NA
CDR3 DNA: TGTGCCAGCTCACCAGGGGGGCAGATTGACATTCAGTACTTC
CDR3 protein: CASSPGGQIDIQYF

V gene: TRBV7-9
D gene: NA
J gene: TRBJ2-1
clone size: NA
CDR3 DNA: TGTGCCAGCAGCTTCCTATCTCACAATGAGCAGTTCTTC
CDR3 protein: CASSFLSHNEQFF

V gene: TRBV7-2
D gene: TRBD1
J gene: TRBJ2-7
clone size: many
CDR3 DNA: TGTGCCAGCAGCCGAACAGGGGCCGGAAAATACGAGCAGTACTTC
CDR3 protein: CASSRTGAGKYEQYF

V gene: TRBV12-5
D gene: NA
J gene: TRBJ1-5
clone size: few
CDR3 DNA: TGTGCTAGTGGTTTGAGGGTGTCGGGGCAGGGGTCCAATCAGCCCCAGCATTTT
CDR3 protein: CASGLRVSGQGSNQPQHF

V gene: TRBV11-2
D gene: NA
J gene: TRBJ2-1
clone size: NA
CDR3 DNA: TGTGCCAGCAGCTTCCAAGCGGCGTACAATGAGCAGTTCTTC
CDR3 protein: CASSFQAAYNEQFF

V gene: TRBV6-2/TRBV6-3
D gene: NA
J gene: TRBJ1-1
clone size: many
CDR3 DNA: TGTGCCAGCAGTTACGGGGACGAGGGGAACACTGAAGCTTTCTTT
CDR3 protein: CASSYGDEGNTEAFF

V gene: TRBV7-8
D gene: NA
J gene: TRBJ1-2
clone size: NA
CDR3 DNA: TGTGCCAGCAGCCCACTTTGGGACTATGGCTACACCTTC
CDR3 protein: CASSPLWDYGYTF

V gene: TRBV7-6
D gene: TRBD2
J gene: TRBJ2-7
clone size: few
CDR3 DNA: TGTGCCAGCAGCGCGACTAGCGGGAGATCCTACGAGCAGTACTTC
CDR3 protein: CASSATSGRSYEQYF

V gene: TRBV6-1
D gene: NA
J gene: TRBJ1-2
clone size: many
CDR3 DNA: TGTGCCAGCCGGGACACCCTTAACTATGGCTACACCTTC
CDR3 protein: CASRDTLNYGYTF

V gene: TRBV10-3
D gene: NA
J gene: TRBJ2-7
clone size: NA
CDR3 DNA: TGTGCCATCAGCCCTGACAGTGACCGCTACGAGCAGTACTTC
CDR3 protein: CAISPDSDRYEQYF

V gene: TRBV7-6
D gene: TRBD1
J gene: TRBJ1-5
clone size: many
CDR3 DNA: TGTGCCAGCAGCCGGACAGGGGTAGGTCAGCCCCAGCATTTT
CDR3 protein: CASSRTGVGQPQHF

V gene: TRBV5-6
D gene: NA
J gene: TRBJ2-3
clone size: few
CDR3 DNA: TGTGCCAGCAGCTTGGAGCCGGGGGCTGATACGCAGTATTTT
CDR3 protein: CASSLEPGADTQYF

V gene: TRBV7-2
D gene: NA
J gene: TRBJ2-1
clone size: many
CDR3 DNA: TGTGCCAGCGCCTACCGCGGCGGGGCTTCCTACAATGAGCAGTTCTTC
CDR3 protein: CASAYRGGASYNEQFF

V gene: TRBV19
D gene: NA
J gene: TRBJ2-7
clone size: NA
CDR3 DNA: TGTGCCAGTACCGATCCGGACGAGCAGTACTTC
CDR3 protein: CASTDPDEQYF

V gene: TRBV6-5
D gene: TRBD1
J gene: TRBJ1-1
clone size: NA
CDR3 DNA: TGTGCCAGCAGTTACTCCCCGACAGGGAGTTCCCCGTACTTT
CDR3 protein: CASSYSPTGSSPYF

V gene: TRBV12-3/TRBV12-4
D gene: TRBD1
J gene: TRBJ1-3
clone size: few
CDR3 DNA: TGTGCCAGCAGTTCCTCTTTGGACAGGGTCTCTGGAAACACCATATATTTT
CDR3 protein: CASSSSLDRVSGNTIYF

V gene: TRBV6-6
D gene: NA
J gene: TRBJ2-7
clone size: few
CDR3 DNA: TGTGCCAGCATCCAAGGGTGGGCGCGCGAGCAGTACTTC
CDR3 protein: CASIQGWAREQYF

V gene: TRBV7-9
D gene: NA
J gene: TRBJ2-2
clone size: many
CDR3 DNA: TGTGCCAGCAGCTTAGTTGGTACCAGCTTCACCGGGGAGCTGTTTTTT
CDR3 protein: CASSLVGTSFTGELFF

V gene: TRBV18
D gene: NA
J gene: TRBJ2-7
clone size: few
CDR3 DNA: TGTGCCAGCTCACCGGGGTCAACGTCCTACGAGCAGTACTTC
CDR3 protein: CASSPGSTSYEQYF

V gene: TRBV5-6
D gene: NA
J gene: TRBJ1-6
clone size: NA
CDR3 DNA: TGTGCCAGCAGAGGCGTCCGAATTTCACCCCTCCACTTT
CDR3 protein: CASRGVRISPLHF